This T cell receptor (beta chain) was captured by sequencing in a study of T cells after yellow fever vaccination. TCRdb recomputed calls from the 5' RACE reads with MiXCR, one row per CDR3 protein. The sample yields 600,000 to 750,000 distinct CDR3 sequences, roughly an eighth seen once. Trimming removed 1 base at V and 0 bases at J, with 7 bases between. The CDR3 sequence is 14 residues long. Germline V lookup: CDR1 MDHEN, CDR2 SYDVKM. The chain recombines TRBV28 with TRBJ2-7; D remains unclear. This clonotype was obtained from a young man who received the YFV17D yellow fever vaccine. The sequences come from PBMCs, collected on the day of the yellow fever booster vaccination. The DNA for the CDR3 is TGTGCCAGCAGTTTATATTCCTCCTCCTACGAGCAGTACTTC. Translation: CASSLYSSSYEQYF.